This TCR beta chain was sequenced in a study of shared clonotypes between healthy human individuals. CD8 cells classed as naive were CD45RO-negative and positively selected for CCR7, excluding terminally differentiated effector memory CD45RA+ cells. The donors were all Caucasian adults (living in Nashville, Tennessee). V lost 5 bases, J lost 5 bases, and 21 bases lay in between. The germline V gene has CDR1 LNHNV and CDR2 YYDKDF (reference sequence). The CDR3 contains 16 residues. DNA at 200 ng, approximately 30,000 T cell genomes, went into sorted-subset replicate PCRs. Using immunoSEQ multiplex PCR, the repertoire was profiled, and TCRdb retains in-frame clones only, with some absent. The table has about 2.1 million clones, just over 90% seen once.

Sequenced sample: naive CD8+ T cells from PBMCs. The TCR originated in a man aged 18 to 30 in good health. Some clones in this sample may be carry-over from other donors' samples. The chain is built from TRBV15 and TRBJ2-5; D is ambiguous. The DNA for the CDR3 is TGTGCCACCAGCCTGAACAGCGACAACTCCTGGGAGACCCAGTACTTC. It is translated as CATSLNSDNSWETQYF.